This TCR beta chain was recovered during a study of regulatory T cells in long-lasting Graves disease. Findings and caveats of the study: Persistent disease exhibited a predilection for TRBV28, TRBJ1-2 and TRBJ2-5.

Unmatched junction bases numbered 5, after V lost 5 bases and J lost 3 bases. From germline, CDR1 is MDHEN and CDR2 SYDVKM. CDR3 length: 15 residues. Sequencing libraries for TCR beta were prepared with iRepertoire HTBI primers and Arm-PCR of CDR3 regions. TCRdb reanalysed the multiplex PCR reads using MiXCR and keeps one entry per CDR3 protein. The sample records some 450,000 distinct CDR3 sequences, 23% being singletons. Described time point: persistent/refractory GD, antithyroid drugs over 5 years with positive TRAb. With RNA extracted from PBMCs as input, the TCR library was made. This clonotype was seen many times. The target antigen is unknown.

This receptor was taken from a female donor with Graves disease. The gene calls are TRBV28 and TRBJ1-5; 9 bases line up with TRBD1. This material consisted of peripheral blood mononuclear cells (PBMCs), taken when the disease was refractory, from a patient treated with antithyroid drugs. CDR3 protein: CASSLRDRVNQPQHF. The CDR3 nucleotides read TGTGCCAGCAGTCTGAGGGACAGGGTCAATCAGCCCCAGCATTTT. Full variable domain (missing parts from reference TRBV28 and TRBJ1-5): DVKVTQSSRYLVKRTGEKVFLECVQDMDHENMFWYRQDPGLGLRLIYFSYDVKMKEKGDIPEGYSVSREKKERFSLILESASTNQTSMYLCASSLRDRVNQPQHFGDGTRLSIL.